This T cell receptor beta chain was retrieved from a study of blood T cell repertoires in COVID-19. Background on the study: PBMCs, B-cell-depleted T cells, or T cells provided the cDNA or gDNA that made up the material.

The table lists this clone with a few counts. CDR1 is SGHRS, CDR2 YFSETQ, per germline. V was clipped by 4 bases and J by 1 base; unmatched bases: 5. The length of the CDR3 is 17 residues. TCRdb's table, derived via immunoSEQ multiplex PCR, lists solely in-frame clones and lacks some. The sample holds over 120,000 clones; about 85% are singletons and the top ten take just under 5%. The clonotype was recovered from a woman in her 70s with COVID-19, enrolled during active disease. The chain combines TRBV5-1 with TRBJ2-3; 14 bases are shared with TRBD2. The specimen sequenced was peripheral blood. The CDR3 sequence is CASSETSGGAGTDTQYF. The CDR3 bases are TGCGCCAGCAGCGAGACTAGCGGGGGGGCCGGCACAGATACGCAGTATTTT. The full variable domain, in which reference TRBV5-1 and TRBJ2-3 provide the parts outside the CDR3, is KAGVTQTPRYLIKTRGQQVTLSCSPISGHRSVSWYQQTPGQGLQFLFEYFSETQRNKGNFPGRFSGRQFSNSRSEMNVSTLELGDSALYLCASSETSGGAGTDTQYFGPGTRLTVL.